These T cell receptor beta chains were read from a single sample in a study of CD8 T cells in ankylosing spondylitis. TCRdb fed the 5' RACE reads into MiXCR, producing one record per CDR3 protein. The repertoire holds 130,000 to 150,000 distinct CDR3 sequences, with 7.5% to 9.5% as singletons. The sequenced sample consisted of synovial fluid, either unsorted or a sorted T cell fraction (not recorded which). All receptors come from a male donor with ankylosing spondylitis. CDR3s include the opening cysteine and the closing phenylalanine or tryptophan. A D gene is named only where the DNA matches it firmly. Only some rows state a clone size, as once, few, many or a class for expanded clones.

size: many
length: 14
J: TRBJ2-3
D: .
V: TRBV5-4
DNA: TGTGCCAGCACTAATAGGGAGAACACAGATACGCAGTATTTT
CDR3: CASTNRENTDTQYF

size: .
length: 18
J: TRBJ2-4
D: TRBD1
V: TRBV11-2
DNA: TGTGCCAGCAGCTCCCGGGACAGGGGGTTGTCTGGCCAAAACATTCAGTACTTC
CDR3: CASSSRDRGLSGQNIQYF

size: few
length: 14
J: TRBJ2-1
D: .
V: TRBV6-1
DNA: TGTGCCAGCAGTCGCGGGGGCGACTACAATGAGCAGTTCTTC
CDR3: CASSRGGDYNEQFF

size: many
length: 14
J: TRBJ2-3
D: .
V: TRBV15
DNA: TGTGCCACCAGCAGAGATCTAAGCAGGACGGCGCAGTATTTT
CDR3: CATSRDLSRTAQYF

size: many
length: 13
J: TRBJ1-5
D: .
V: TRBV6-2/TRBV6-3
DNA: TGTGCCAGCAGGAGGGACACAAATCAGCCCCAGCATTTT
CDR3: CASRRDTNQPQHF

size: few
length: 16
J: TRBJ1-2
D: .
V: TRBV20-1
DNA: TGCAGTGCTAGTTCCAGGATCGGGGGCGTTCGCTATGGCTACACCTTC
CDR3: CSASSRIGGVRYGYTF

size: few
length: 17
J: TRBJ2-2
D: TRBD1
V: TRBV5-1
DNA: TGCGCCAGCAGCTCCTCCCCGACAGGGGCGAACACCGGGGAGCTGTTTTTT
CDR3: CASSSSPTGANTGELFF

size: .
length: 12
J: TRBJ1-1
D: TRBD1
V: TRBV18
DNA: TGTGCCAGCTCACGGGACAGGGATGAAGCTTTCTTT
CDR3: CASSRDRDEAFF

size: many
length: 13
J: TRBJ2-2
D: .
V: TRBV5-4
DNA: TGTGCCAGCAGCTTGGTGCACACCGGGGAGCTGTTTTTT
CDR3: CASSLVHTGELFF

size: .
length: 13
J: TRBJ1-1
D: .
V: TRBV3-1
DNA: TGTGCCAGCAGCCAATTCCTGAACACTGAAGCTTTCTTT
CDR3: CASSQFLNTEAFF

size: .
length: 13
J: TRBJ2-3
D: .
V: TRBV7-2
DNA: TGTGCCAGCAGCCCCCCGTGGGCAGATACGCAGTATTTT
CDR3: CASSPPWADTQYF

size: few
length: 14
J: TRBJ1-3
D: .
V: TRBV4-1
DNA: TGCGCCAGCAGCCAAGTGACAGTAGGAAACACCATATATTTT
CDR3: CASSQVTVGNTIYF

size: many
length: 16
J: TRBJ2-7
D: TRBD1
V: TRBV28
DNA: TGTGCCAGCAGTCCCCCTTGGGGCCAGGGGGCTAGAGAGCAGTACTTC
CDR3: CASSPPWGQGAREQYF

size: few
length: 14
J: TRBJ2-7
D: TRBD1
V: TRBV7-9
DNA: TGTGCCAGCAGCCCCCCTAGACAGGGACGCGAGCAGTACTTC
CDR3: CASSPPRQGREQYF

size: .
length: 13
J: TRBJ2-1
D: .
V: TRBV5-6
DNA: TGTGCCAGCAGCCCCGGGCTCAACAATGAGCAGTTCTTC
CDR3: CASSPGLNNEQFF

size: .
length: 13
J: TRBJ1-6
D: TRBD1
V: TRBV9
DNA: TGTGCCAGCGGAGGGGGCCGGAATTCACCCCTCCACTTT
CDR3: CASGGGRNSPLHF

size: .
length: 13
J: TRBJ2-2
D: .
V: TRBV9
DNA: TGTGCCAGCAGCGTACAGGGTCCCGGGGAGCTGTTTTTT
CDR3: CASSVQGPGELFF

size: .
length: 13
J: TRBJ1-5
D: .
V: TRBV27
DNA: TGTGCCAGCAGCGGGAACAGGGATCAGCCCCAGCATTTT
CDR3: CASSGNRDQPQHF

size: many
length: 13
J: TRBJ2-6
D: .
V: TRBV27
DNA: TGTGCCAGCAAAACATCTGGGGCCAACGTCCTGACTTTC
CDR3: CASKTSGANVLTF

size: many
length: 13
J: TRBJ2-3
D: .
V: TRBV10-3
DNA: TGTGCCATTCGTGGGGATTCTATAGATACGCAGTATTTT
CDR3: CAIRGDSIDTQYF

size: many
length: 13
J: TRBJ2-7
D: TRBD1
V: TRBV29-1
DNA: TGCAGCGTTGTCGGGGACAGCTCCTACGAGCAGTACTTC
CDR3: CSVVGDSSYEQYF

size: many
length: 16
J: TRBJ1-5
D: .
V: TRBV5-1
DNA: TGCGCCAGCAGCTTGGACGGGGTAGGGTACAATCAGCCCCAGCATTTT
CDR3: CASSLDGVGYNQPQHF

size: once
length: 16
J: TRBJ2-2
D: .
V: TRBV5-1
DNA: TGCGCCAGCAGCCTGGTGTACAGGGATGACGGCGGGGAGCTGTTTTTT
CDR3: CASSLVYRDDGGELFF

size: few
length: 15
J: TRBJ2-7
D: TRBD1
V: TRBV6-4
DNA: TGTGCCACCACAACCGGGACAGGCTGTCCCTACGAGCAGTACTTC
CDR3: CATTTGTGCPYEQYF

size: many
length: 17
J: TRBJ2-1
D: .
V: TRBV10-3
DNA: TGTGCCATCAGCCCCCAGACGTCCCGGACGCCTTACAATGAGCAGTTCTTC
CDR3: CAISPQTSRTPYNEQFF

size: .
length: 13
J: TRBJ2-5
D: .
V: TRBV29-1
DNA: TGCAGCGTTGGGGGCCGGGACCAAGAGACCCAGTACTTC
CDR3: CSVGGRDQETQYF

size: few
length: 16
J: TRBJ1-1
D: .
V: TRBV6-1
DNA: TGTGCCAGCAGATCGGACCGAGGGTTACGTACTGAAGTGGCTTTCTTT
CDR3: CASRSDRGLRTEVAFF

size: many
length: 14
J: TRBJ1-3
D: .
V: TRBV6-1
DNA: TGTGCCAGCAGGTCCCTACTCTCTGGAAACACCATATATTTT
CDR3: CASRSLLSGNTIYF

size: many
length: 13
J: TRBJ1-2
D: TRBD1
V: TRBV6-6
DNA: TGTGCCAGCATCTATTCAGGGGGCTATGGCTACACCTTC
CDR3: CASIYSGGYGYTF

size: many
length: 16
J: TRBJ1-2
D: TRBD1
V: TRBV4-2
DNA: TGTGCCAGCAGCTTGTCCGGGGCCAGGGGGGACTATGGCTACACCTTC
CDR3: CASSLSGARGDYGYTF

size: .
length: 15
J: TRBJ1-2
D: .
V: TRBV28
DNA: TGTGCCAGCAGTCCCTCCTCCGGGGGGTTGGGTGGCTACACCTTC
CDR3: CASSPSSGGLGGYTF

size: .
length: 12
J: TRBJ2-5
D: .
V: TRBV20-1
DNA: TGCAGCATAGGGCCGGCTCTGGAGACCCAGTACTTC
CDR3: CSIGPALETQYF

size: many
length: 14
J: TRBJ2-7
D: .
V: TRBV12-3/TRBV12-4
DNA: TGTGCCAGCAGCCCCAAGAGGGGGAACTACGAGCAGTACTTC
CDR3: CASSPKRGNYEQYF

size: many
length: 15
J: TRBJ1-1
D: .
V: TRBV7-2
DNA: TGTGCCAGCAGTCTGCGTGGAAGTGGGAACACTGAAGCTTTCTTT
CDR3: CASSLRGSGNTEAFF

size: many
length: 15
J: TRBJ1-2
D: TRBD1
V: TRBV28
DNA: TGTGCCAGCAGTTCCCCGCCGGGACAGGGTATAGGCTACACCTTC
CDR3: CASSSPPGQGIGYTF

size: many
length: 14
J: TRBJ1-6
D: TRBD1
V: TRBV12-3/TRBV12-4
DNA: TGTGCCAGCAGCGGGGACAGCAATAATTCACCCCTCCACTTT
CDR3: CASSGDSNNSPLHF

size: few
length: 11
J: TRBJ2-5
D: .
V: TRBV15
DNA: TGTGCCACCAGCTTTCAGGAGACCCAGTACTTC
CDR3: CATSFQETQYF

size: .
length: 17
J: TRBJ1-1
D: .
V: TRBV18
DNA: TGTGCCAGCTCACCCCAGGCTACCGGGACGGTGAACACTGAAGCTTTCTTT
CDR3: CASSPQATGTVNTEAFF

size: many
length: 15
J: TRBJ1-1
D: .
V: TRBV20-1
DNA: TGCAGTGCTAGAATCTCGACAGGCCCGACAACTGAAGCTTTCTTT
CDR3: CSARISTGPTTEAFF